The rows below give T cell receptor beta chains drawn from one sample of a study of cytomegalovirus exposure and HLA in healthy donors. Produced via immunoSEQ multiplex PCR; TCRdb's table is partial and in-frame only. This sample has 140,000 or so clones, with roughly 80% found just once. The sequencing sample was made of PBMCs. These receptors came from a woman aged 25-40 years in good health and CMV-seronegative. Each CDR3 is given without its conserved first and last residue. Clone size is given for some rows only: seen once, a few or many times, or a class if the clone is expanded.

clone size: -
V gene: TRBV4-1
CDR3 length: 14
J gene: TRBJ1-5
CDR3 protein: ASSQDLRGGNQPQH

clone size: -
V gene: TRBV7-6
CDR3 length: 11
J gene: TRBJ2-2
CDR3 protein: ASSLEGTGELF

clone size: -
V gene: TRBV28
CDR3 length: 13
J gene: TRBJ1-4
CDR3 protein: ASSSPGQENEKLF

clone size: -
V gene: TRBV28
CDR3 length: 12
J gene: TRBJ1-1
CDR3 protein: ASSLGQANTEAF

clone size: -
V gene: TRBV4-1
CDR3 length: 16
J gene: TRBJ1-1
CDR3 protein: ASSQGRGEGARSTEAF

clone size: -
V gene: TRBV7-8
CDR3 length: 15
J gene: TRBJ1-3
CDR3 protein: ASSIRRVQGSGNTIY

clone size: -
V gene: TRBV7-9
CDR3 length: 14
J gene: TRBJ2-3
CDR3 protein: ASSRRTSGPTDTQY

clone size: -
V gene: TRBV29-1
CDR3 length: 12
J gene: TRBJ2-5
CDR3 protein: SVARDGGRETQY

clone size: -
V gene: TRBV6-5
CDR3 length: 12
J gene: TRBJ1-3
CDR3 protein: ASIIDTLRNTIY

clone size: -
V gene: TRBV30
CDR3 length: 12
J gene: TRBJ2-5
CDR3 protein: AATGAWIGETQY

clone size: -
V gene: TRBV29-1
CDR3 length: 11
J gene: TRBJ1-2
CDR3 protein: SVEGQEAFGYT

clone size: few
V gene: TRBV6-5
CDR3 length: 12
J gene: TRBJ1-6
CDR3 protein: ASSRSSYNSPLH

clone size: few
V gene: TRBV4-1
CDR3 length: 10
J gene: TRBJ2-7
CDR3 protein: ASSRDSYEQY

clone size: -
V gene: TRBV7-3
CDR3 length: 13
J gene: TRBJ2-3
CDR3 protein: ASSLTRSPPDTQY

clone size: -
V gene: TRBV6-5
CDR3 length: 12
J gene: TRBJ1-3
CDR3 protein: ASSGADSGNTIY

clone size: -
V gene: TRBV30
CDR3 length: 13
J gene: TRBJ1-4
CDR3 protein: AWSVDGGANEKLF

clone size: once
V gene: TRBV9
CDR3 length: 14
J gene: TRBJ2-5
CDR3 protein: ASSPRAGLPQETQY

clone size: -
V gene: TRBV5-8
CDR3 length: 14
J gene: TRBJ2-7
CDR3 protein: ASSLGVLADAYEQY

clone size: -
V gene: TRBV28
CDR3 length: 13
J gene: TRBJ2-3
CDR3 protein: ASKSFRSASLTQY

clone size: -
V gene: TRBV30
CDR3 length: 13
J gene: TRBJ1-1
CDR3 protein: AWKYPDRENTEAF

clone size: -
V gene: TRBV14
CDR3 length: 14
J gene: TRBJ2-2
CDR3 protein: ASSALAGAGTGELF

clone size: -
V gene: TRBV7-2
CDR3 length: 12
J gene: TRBJ2-7
CDR3 protein: ASSYQGAGGEQY

clone size: -
V gene: TRBV7-9
CDR3 length: 14
J gene: TRBJ1-2
CDR3 protein: ASSLAGTGGLHGYT